The sample holds one count of the clone carrying this TCR beta chain. These data are taken from a study of control samples from healthy donors and cancer patients. Germline V gene lookup returns CDR1 SGHTA and CDR2 FQGTGA. The CDR3 spans 15 residues. V lost 4 bases, J lost 2 bases, and 11 bases lay in between. Sequencing was performed with immunoSEQ multiplex PCR; in TCRdb, only in-frame clones are kept and a portion is missing. The sample shows about 100,000 clones, 87% of them seen only once. The sequenced sample consisted of blood. The V and J genes are TRBV7-3 and TRBJ2-2, with a weak D call TRBD1 (6 bases). The TCR sequence derives from a woman aged 50 to 60 in good health. CDR3 nucleotide sequence: TGTGCCAGCAGCTCCGGACAGAAAAACACCGGGGAGCTGTTTTTT. It codes for CASSSGQKNTGELFF.